Listed below are T cell receptor beta chains from one sample, sequenced in a study of hypomethylating agent response in myelodysplastic syndrome. The method was immunoSEQ multiplex PCR; TCRdb's version includes in-frame clones alone and lacks a portion of them. The sample has around 3,000 clones; almost 85% are singletons. This material consisted of bone marrow, taken before or after starting hypomethylating agent treatment for myelodysplastic syndrome (not recorded which). The source of these receptors is a human donor with myelodysplastic syndrome. CDR3s include the opening cysteine and the closing phenylalanine or tryptophan. The D gene is left open where the match is weak. A row's size may be missing; if present it is once, few, many or a size class.

clone size	V gene	J gene	CDR3 length	D gene	CDR3 protein	CDR3 DNA
NA	TRBV6-5	TRBJ2-1	12	NA	CASSYGTVRWFF	TGTGCCAGCAGTTATGGGACGGTCCGTTGGTTCTTC
NA	TRBV6-6	TRBJ1-3	13	NA	CASFGTRGNTIYF	TGTGCCAGTTTCGGGACAAGGGGAAACACCATATATTTT
few	TRBV5-1	TRBJ1-5	15	TRBD1	CARSDGTDDHQPQHF	TGCGCCAGGAGCGACGGGACAGATGATCATCAGCCCCAGCATTTT
NA	TRBV2	TRBJ2-7	15	TRBD1	CASSEARQGRNEQYF	TGTGCCAGCAGTGAAGCTAGACAGGGTCGGAACGAGCAGTACTTC
NA	TRBV6-6	TRBJ2-5	11	NA	CASAAQETQYF	TGTGCCAGCGCGGCCCAAGAGACCCAGTACTTC
once	TRBV7-2	TRBJ1-6	16	NA	CASSLGRGMVHSPLHF	TGTGCCAGCAGCCTAGGCCGGGGGATGGTACACTCACCCCTCCACTTT
NA	TRBV6-1	TRBJ1-2	15	TRBD1	CASSVPGQRNYGYTF	TGTGCCAGCAGTGTACCGGGACAGCGTAACTATGGCTACACCTTC
once	TRBV14	TRBJ1-2	12	NA	CASSQANYGYTF	TGTGCCAGCAGCCAAGCTAACTATGGCTACACCTTC
NA	TRBV7-3	TRBJ2-5	14	NA	CASSLDGRAETQYF	TGTGCCAGCAGCTTAGATGGCAGGGCTGAGACCCAGTACTTC
NA	TRBV5-1	TRBJ2-7	13	NA	CASSLGGRNEQYF	TGCGCCAGCAGCTTGGGTGGCAGGAATGAGCAGTACTTC
NA	TRBV25-1	TRBJ1-1	15	TRBD1	CASSEFGRGRTEAFF	TGTGCCAGCAGTGAATTTGGCAGGGGGCGGACTGAAGCTTTCTTT
NA	TRBV7-6	TRBJ1-5	14	NA	CASSLEFGNQPQHF	TGTGCCAGCAGCTTAGAGTTTGGGAATCAGCCCCAGCATTTT
NA	TRBV19	TRBJ2-2	13	NA	CASSINPGRELFF	TGTGCCAGTAGTATCAATCCCGGGAGGGAGCTGTTTTTT